This T cell receptor beta chain is drawn from a study of T cells in tumors after PD-1 blockade. General observations from the study: Some novel exhausted tumor clones appeared in pre-treatment blood, suggesting peripheral recruitment.

Tumor or blood genomic DNA was sequenced, with inputs of roughly 550 ng to 6,500 ng. Only in-frame clones appear in the TCRdb table, and some are missing; sequencing was by immunoSEQ multiplex PCR. The sample consists of 45,000 to 60,000 clones, just under 80% of them appearing once. Points on this clone: Its specificity is unknown.

The sample consisted of PBMCs, taken before anti-PD-1 treatment. This receptor was obtained from a human donor with basal cell carcinoma.

CDR3 sequence (DNA): TGTGCCTGGAACGGGAGGGCCGACAATGAGCAGTTCTTC. Its translation: CAWNGRADNEQFF. The V call is TRBV30, the J call TRBJ2-1, with 8 nucleotides matching TRBD2. In germline, CDR1 is GTSNPN, CDR2 SVGIG (reference sequence). This CDR3 contains 13 residues. V lost 4 bases and J lost 5; bases outside the gene matches: 4.